This T cell receptor (beta chain) was found in a study of T-cell reconstitution after alpha-beta-depleted transplantation in children. The study's findings and limits: Some patients' high day-60 TCRbeta diversity was attributed to recipient cells surviving conditioning.

This CDR3 has 13 residues. Trimming cost V 3 bases and J 12 bases, with 15 bases left between them. CDR1 is MNHEY, CDR2 SVGAGI, per germline. Details on this clonotype: Antigen specificity is unknown.

Unique molecular identifiers were incorporated when the TCRbeta library was constructed. One entry per CDR3 protein results from TCRdb running MiXCR on the PCR reads. The sample contains hundreds of thousands of distinct CDR3 sequences, roughly 16% of which appear only once. This clonotype originated in a male patient between 2 and 10 years old who had a stem cell transplant for acute lymphoblastic leukemia, so the T cells may come from the graft donor. The sample in question was PBMCs, mostly from graft donor cells, obtained 360 days after TCRalphabeta/CD19-depleted stem cell transplant. This rearrangement joins TRBV6-5 to TRBJ2-1; D unclear. The CDR3 DNA reads as TGTGCCAGCAGTTATAATCGCTTTACTGCGCAGTTCTTC. This encodes CASSYNRFTAQFF.